The source of this TCR beta chain is a study of blood T cell repertoires in COVID-19. Assay: immunoSEQ multiplex PCR; the TCRdb copy retains only in-frame clones and omits some. The sample yields around 130,000 clones, about 82% seen once. Germline V lookup: CDR1 MNHEY, CDR2 SVGAGI. V dropped 4 bases and J dropped 7; count of bases not matched to a gene: 10. The CDR3 runs to 16 residues. Input material: peripheral blood. The origin of this receptor is a man between 50 and 59 years old with acute or convalescent COVID-19. This chain links TRBV6-5 with TRBJ2-4; 10 bases align to TRBD1. CDR3 nucleotides: TGTGCCAGCAGTTCCGGGACAGGGGTCCGACGGAACATTCAGTACTTC. Residues: CASSSGTGVRRNIQYF.